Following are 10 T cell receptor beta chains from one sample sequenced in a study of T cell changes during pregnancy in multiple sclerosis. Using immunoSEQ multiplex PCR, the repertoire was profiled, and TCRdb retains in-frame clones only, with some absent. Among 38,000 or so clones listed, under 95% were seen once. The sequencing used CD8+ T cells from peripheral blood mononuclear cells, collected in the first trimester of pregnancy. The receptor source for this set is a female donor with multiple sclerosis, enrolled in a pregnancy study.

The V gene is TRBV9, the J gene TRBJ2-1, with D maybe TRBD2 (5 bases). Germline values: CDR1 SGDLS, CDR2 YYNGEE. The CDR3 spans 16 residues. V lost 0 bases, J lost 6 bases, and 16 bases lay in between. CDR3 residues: CASSVDRATAGNEQFF. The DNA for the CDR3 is TGTGCCAGCAGCGTAGACCGGGCGACGGCGGGCAATGAGCAGTTCTTC.

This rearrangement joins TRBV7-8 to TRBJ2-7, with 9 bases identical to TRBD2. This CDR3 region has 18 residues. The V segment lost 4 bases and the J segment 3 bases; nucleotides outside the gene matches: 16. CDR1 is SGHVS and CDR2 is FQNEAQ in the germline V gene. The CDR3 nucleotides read TGTGCCAGCAGCTCCCCAATGCGGGCGGCGGGGGGGGACTACGAGCAGTACTTC. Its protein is CASSSPMRAAGGDYEQYF.

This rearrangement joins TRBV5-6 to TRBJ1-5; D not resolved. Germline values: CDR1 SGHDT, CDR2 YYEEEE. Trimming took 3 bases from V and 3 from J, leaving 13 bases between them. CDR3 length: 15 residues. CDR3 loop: CASSSGTLPNQPQHF. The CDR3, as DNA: TGTGCCAGCAGCTCGGGTACTTTGCCCAATCAGCCCCAGCATTTT. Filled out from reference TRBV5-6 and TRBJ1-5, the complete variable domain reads DAGVTQSPTHLIKTRGQQVTLRCSPKSGHDTVSWYQQALGQGPQFIFQYYEEEERQRGNFPDRFSGHQFPNYSSELNVNALLLGDSALYLCASSSGTLPNQPQHFGDGTRLSIL.

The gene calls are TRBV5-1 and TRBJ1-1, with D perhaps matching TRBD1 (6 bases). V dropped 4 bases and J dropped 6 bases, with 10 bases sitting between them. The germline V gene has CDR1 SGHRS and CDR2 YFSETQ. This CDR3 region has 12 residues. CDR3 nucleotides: TGCGCCAGCAGCGCCAGGGGATCTGAAGCTTTCTTT. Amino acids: CASSARGSEAFF.

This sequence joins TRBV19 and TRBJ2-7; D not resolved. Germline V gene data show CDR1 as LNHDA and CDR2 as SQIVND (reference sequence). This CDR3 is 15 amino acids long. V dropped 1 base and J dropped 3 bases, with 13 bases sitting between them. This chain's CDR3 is CASSIGRQYHYEQYF. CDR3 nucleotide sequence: TGTGCCAGTAGTATAGGGCGGCAGTACCACTACGAGCAGTACTTC.

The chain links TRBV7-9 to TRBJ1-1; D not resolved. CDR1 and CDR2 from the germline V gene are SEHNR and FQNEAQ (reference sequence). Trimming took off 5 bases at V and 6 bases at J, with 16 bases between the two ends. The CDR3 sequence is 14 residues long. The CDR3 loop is CASSHQTPPAEAFF. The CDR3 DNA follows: TGTGCCAGCAGCCATCAGACACCGCCAGCTGAAGCTTTCTTT.

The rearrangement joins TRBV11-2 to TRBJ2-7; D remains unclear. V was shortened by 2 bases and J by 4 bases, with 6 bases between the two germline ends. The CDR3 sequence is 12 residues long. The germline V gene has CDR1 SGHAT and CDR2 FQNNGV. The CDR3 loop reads CASSLQVYEQYF. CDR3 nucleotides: TGTGCCAGCAGCTTACAGGTTTACGAGCAGTACTTC.

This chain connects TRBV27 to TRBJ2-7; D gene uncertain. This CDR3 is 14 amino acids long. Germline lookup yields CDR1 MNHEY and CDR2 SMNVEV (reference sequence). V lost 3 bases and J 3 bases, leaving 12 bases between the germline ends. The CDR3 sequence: CASSFAHSLYEQYF. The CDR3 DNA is TGTGCCAGCAGTTTCGCCCATTCACTCTACGAGCAGTACTTC.

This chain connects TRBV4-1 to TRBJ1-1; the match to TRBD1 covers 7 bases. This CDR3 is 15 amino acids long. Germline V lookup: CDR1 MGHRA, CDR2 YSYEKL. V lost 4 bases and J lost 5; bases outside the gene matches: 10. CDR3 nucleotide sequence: TGCGCCAGCAGCCCCCCAATGGGACAGCTGACTGAAGCTTTCTTT. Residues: CASSPPMGQLTEAFF.

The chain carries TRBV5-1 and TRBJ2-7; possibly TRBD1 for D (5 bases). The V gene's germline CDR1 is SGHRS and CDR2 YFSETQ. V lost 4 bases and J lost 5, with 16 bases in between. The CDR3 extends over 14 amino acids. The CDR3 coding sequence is TGCGCCAGCAGCCCTCAGGGAATTCGGGACGAGCAGTACTTC. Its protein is CASSPQGIRDEQYF. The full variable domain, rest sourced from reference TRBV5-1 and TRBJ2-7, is KAGVTQTPRYLIKTRGQQVTLSCSPISGHRSVSWYQQTPGQGLQFLFEYFSETQRNKGNFPGRFSGRQFSNSRSEMNVSTLELGDSALYLCASSPQGIRDEQYFGPGTRLTVT.